The following is a T cell receptor (beta chain) sequence with its context. The data were obtained in a study of blood T cell repertoires in COVID-19. The overall study: Both acute and convalescent COVID-19 samples were obtained from the United States, Italy and Spain. T cells, B-cell-depleted T cells, or PBMCs provided the cDNA or gDNA that served as material.

Some clones are missing from TCRdb's copy, which holds only in-frame ones; the method was immunoSEQ multiplex PCR. The repertoire holds about 51,000 clones, 85% to 95% seen once, with 3.1% in the top ten. Trimming cost V 4 bases and J 8 bases; bases outside gene matches: 8. CDR3 length: 14 residues. Looked up from germline, CDR1 is SGHTA and CDR2 is FQGTGA. This sequence was found in a man over 45 with acute or convalescent COVID-19. The V and J genes are TRBV7-3 and TRBJ1-1, with TRBD1 matching 9 bases. The specimen sequenced was peripheral blood. The CDR3 is CASSSIPGQGEAFF. CDR3 DNA sequence: TGTGCCAGCAGCTCAATACCGGGACAGGGCGAAGCTTTCTTT.